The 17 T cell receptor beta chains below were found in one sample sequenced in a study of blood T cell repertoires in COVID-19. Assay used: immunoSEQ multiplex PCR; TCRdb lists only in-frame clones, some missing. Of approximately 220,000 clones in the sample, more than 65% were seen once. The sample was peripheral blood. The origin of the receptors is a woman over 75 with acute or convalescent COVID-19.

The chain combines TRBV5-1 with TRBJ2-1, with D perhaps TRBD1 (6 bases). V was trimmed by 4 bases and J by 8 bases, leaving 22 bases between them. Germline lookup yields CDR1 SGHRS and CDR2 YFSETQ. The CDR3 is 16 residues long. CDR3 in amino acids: CASSPTVLTGTDEQFF. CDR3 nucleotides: TGCGCCAGCAGCCCCACGGTTCTGACAGGAACGGATGAGCAGTTCTTC.

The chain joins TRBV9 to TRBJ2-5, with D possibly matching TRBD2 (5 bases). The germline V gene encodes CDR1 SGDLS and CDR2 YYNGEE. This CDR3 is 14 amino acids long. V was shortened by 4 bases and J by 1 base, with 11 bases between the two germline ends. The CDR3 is CASSTGMIQETQYF. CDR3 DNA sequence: TGTGCCAGCAGCACGGGGATGATCCAAGAGACCCAGTACTTC.

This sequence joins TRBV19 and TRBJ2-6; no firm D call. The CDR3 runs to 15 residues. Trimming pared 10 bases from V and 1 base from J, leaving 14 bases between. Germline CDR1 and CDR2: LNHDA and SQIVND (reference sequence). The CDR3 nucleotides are TGTGCCACCGACACCCCTGGATCTGGGGCCAACGTCCTGACTTTC. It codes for CATDTPGSGANVLTF.

CDR3 coding DNA: TGTGCCAGCAGCTTATCGGTCCTAGCGGGGGGCCAAGAGACCCAGTACTTC. This translates into CASSLSVLAGGQETQYF. The rearrangement uses TRBV7-2 and TRBJ2-5; 11 bases align to TRBD2. CDR3 length: 17 residues. With V trimmed by 2 bases and J by 1 base, 6 bases remained unmatched. Per the germline V gene, CDR1 is SGHTA and CDR2 is FQGNSA.

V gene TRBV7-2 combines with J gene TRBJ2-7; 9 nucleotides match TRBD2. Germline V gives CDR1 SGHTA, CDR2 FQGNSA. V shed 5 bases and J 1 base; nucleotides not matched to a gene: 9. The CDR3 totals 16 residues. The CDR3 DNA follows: TGTGCCAGCAGCCCCCGAGCGGGAGGCTTTTCCTACGAGCAGTACTTC. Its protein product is CASSPRAGGFSYEQYF.

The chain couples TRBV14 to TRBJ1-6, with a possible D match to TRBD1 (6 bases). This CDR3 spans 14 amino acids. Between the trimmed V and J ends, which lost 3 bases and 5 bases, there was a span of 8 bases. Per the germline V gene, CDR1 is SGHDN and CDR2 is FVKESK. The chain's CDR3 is CASSHGQHNSPLHF. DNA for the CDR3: TGTGCCAGCAGCCACGGACAGCATAATTCACCCCTCCACTTT.

The CDR3 bases are TGTGCCAGCAGCTTAGACCTATCGGGCTACACCTTC. Amino acid sequence: CASSLDLSGYTF. The V gene is TRBV7-9, the J gene TRBJ1-2; no reliable D call. The germline V gene has CDR1 SEHNR and CDR2 FQNEAQ (reference sequence). Trimming left V 1 base short and J 8 bases short, with 8 bases between. This CDR3 has 12 amino acids.

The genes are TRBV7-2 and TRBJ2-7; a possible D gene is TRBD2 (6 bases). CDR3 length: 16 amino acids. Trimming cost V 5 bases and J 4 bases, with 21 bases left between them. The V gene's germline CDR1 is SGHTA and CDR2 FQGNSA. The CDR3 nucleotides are TGTGCCAGCAGCCTCGAACGCAGGGTGAGCGGGTACGAGCAGTACTTC. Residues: CASSLERRVSGYEQYF.

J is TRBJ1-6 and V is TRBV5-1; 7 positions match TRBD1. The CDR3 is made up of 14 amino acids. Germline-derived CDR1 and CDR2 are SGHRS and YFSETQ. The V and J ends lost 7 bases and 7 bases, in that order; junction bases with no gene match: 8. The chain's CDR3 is CASCSGTENSPLHF. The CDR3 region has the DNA TGCGCCAGCTGTTCCGGGACAGAGAATTCACCCCTCCACTTT. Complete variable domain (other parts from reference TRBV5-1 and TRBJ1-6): KAGVTQTPRYLIKTRGQQVTLSCSPISGHRSVSWYQQTPGQGLQFLFEYFSETQRNKGNFPGRFSGRQFSNSRSEMNVSTLELGDSALYLCASCSGTENSPLHFGNGTRLTVT.

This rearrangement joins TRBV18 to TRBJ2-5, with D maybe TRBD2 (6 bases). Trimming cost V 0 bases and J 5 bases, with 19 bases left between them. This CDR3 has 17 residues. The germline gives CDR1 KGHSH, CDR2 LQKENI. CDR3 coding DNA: TGTGCCAGCTCACCACCGGATCTACTAGCAGGTTTCGAGACCCAGTACTTC. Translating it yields CASSPPDLLAGFETQYF.

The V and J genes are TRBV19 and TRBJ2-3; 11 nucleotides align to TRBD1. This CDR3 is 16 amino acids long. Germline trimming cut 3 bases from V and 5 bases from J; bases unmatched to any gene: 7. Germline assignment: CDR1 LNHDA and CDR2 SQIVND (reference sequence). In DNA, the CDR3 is TGTGCCAGTAGTATCGGGACAGGGGGTTTTGGAGATACGCAGTATTTT. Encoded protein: CASSIGTGGFGDTQYF. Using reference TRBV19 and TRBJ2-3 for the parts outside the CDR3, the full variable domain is DGGITQSPKYLFRKEGQNVTLSCEQNLNHDAMYWYRQDPGQGLRLIYYSQIVNDFQKGDIAEGYSVSREKKESFPLTVTSAQKNPTAFYLCASSIGTGGFGDTQYFGPGTRLTVL.

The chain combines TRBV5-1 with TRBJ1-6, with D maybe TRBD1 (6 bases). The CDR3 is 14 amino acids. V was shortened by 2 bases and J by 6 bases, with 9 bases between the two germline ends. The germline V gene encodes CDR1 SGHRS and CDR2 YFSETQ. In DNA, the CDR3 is TGCGCCAGCAGCTTACAGGGTGGTAATTCACCCCTCCACTTT. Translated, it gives CASSLQGGNSPLHF.

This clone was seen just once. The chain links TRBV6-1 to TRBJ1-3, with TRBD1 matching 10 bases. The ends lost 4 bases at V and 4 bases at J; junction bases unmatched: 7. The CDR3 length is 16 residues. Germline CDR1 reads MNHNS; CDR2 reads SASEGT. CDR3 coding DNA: TGTGCCAGCAGTGCCTGGGGACAGGGGTCGGGAAACACCATATATTTT. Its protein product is CASSAWGQGSGNTIYF.

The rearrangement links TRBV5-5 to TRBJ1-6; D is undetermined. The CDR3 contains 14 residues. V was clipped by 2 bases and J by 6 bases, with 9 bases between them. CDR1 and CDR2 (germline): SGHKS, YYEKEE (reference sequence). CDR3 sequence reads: CASSLVTVNSPLHF. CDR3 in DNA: TGTGCCAGCAGCTTAGTAACAGTTAATTCACCCCTCCACTTT.

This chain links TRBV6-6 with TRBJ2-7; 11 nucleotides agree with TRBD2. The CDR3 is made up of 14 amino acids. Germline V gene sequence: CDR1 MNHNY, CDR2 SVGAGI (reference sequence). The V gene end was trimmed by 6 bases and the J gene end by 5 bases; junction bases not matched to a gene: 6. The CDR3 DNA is TGTGCCAGCAGCTCACTAGCGGGAGAAGACGAGCAGTACTTC. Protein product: CASSSLAGEDEQYF.

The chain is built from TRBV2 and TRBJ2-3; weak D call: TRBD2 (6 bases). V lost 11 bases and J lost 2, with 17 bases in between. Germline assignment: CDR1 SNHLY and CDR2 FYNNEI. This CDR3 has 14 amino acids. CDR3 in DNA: TGTGCCGGTTCTAGCGCGATGTACACAGATACGCAGTATTTT. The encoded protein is CAGSSAMYTDTQYF.

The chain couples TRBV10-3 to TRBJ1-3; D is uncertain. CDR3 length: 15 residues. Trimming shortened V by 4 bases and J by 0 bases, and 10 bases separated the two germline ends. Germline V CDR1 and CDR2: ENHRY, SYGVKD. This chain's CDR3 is CAISGSAVSGNTIYF. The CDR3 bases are TGTGCCATCAGTGGGTCGGCAGTCTCTGGAAACACCATATATTTT.